The entry that follows covers one T cell receptor (beta chain) sequence. The data were obtained in a study of blood T cell repertoires in COVID-19. Across the study: Sites across the United States, Italy and Spain contributed samples from acute and convalescent COVID-19. In each case, the material was cDNA or gDNA derived from T cells, B-cell-depleted T cells, or PBMCs.

The data were produced by immunoSEQ multiplex PCR, yet TCRdb's version contains in-frame clones alone and is incomplete. The sample consists of fewer than 250,000 clones, 81% of them appearing once. Individuals drawn from around 25 US areas were about 18 to 89 years old. Allocation to cohorts depended on clinical history reported by the participants. The TCR was taken from a woman aged 45-65 years with acute COVID-19. The material sequenced was PBMCs or T cells enriched from blood (not recorded which).

This chain's CDR3 is CASSLYRGPYTGELFF. The CDR3 nucleotides are TGTGCCAGCAGTTTATACAGGGGGCCGTACACCGGGGAGCTGTTTTTT. The gene calls are TRBV27 and TRBJ2-2; 9 nucleotides align to TRBD1. Germline V gene sequence: CDR1 MNHEY, CDR2 SMNVEV (reference sequence). The trim removed 1 base at V and 3 bases at J, leaving 3 bases unmatched. The length of the CDR3 is 16 residues.